One sample yielded the 21 T cell receptor beta chains listed below, sequenced in a study of blood T cell repertoires in COVID-19. Sequencing used immunoSEQ multiplex PCR; TCRdb keeps in-frame clones, though not all of them. The sample gives about 80,000 clones, around 69% of which show up once; roughly 15% is in the top ten. Material for sequencing was peripheral blood. These receptors were taken from a man aged 65 to 85 with active or convalescent COVID-19.

The CDR3 bases are TGTGCCAGCGGCCTAAGTCCGGGACAGGGCACAGATACGCAGTATTTT. It specifies CASGLSPGQGTDTQYF. The chain couples TRBV27 to TRBJ2-3; 8 bases fit TRBD1. Germline loops: CDR1 MNHEY, CDR2 SMNVEV (reference sequence). Trimming cost V 8 bases and J 1 base; bases outside gene matches: 11. The CDR3 is 16 residues long.

The chain is built from TRBV10-3 and TRBJ1-1; 11 bases agree with TRBD1. There are 14 residues in the CDR3. Germline CDR1 reads ENHRY; CDR2 reads SYGVKD. Trimming took 4 bases from V and 6 from J; bases not matched to a gene: 4. The CDR3 sequence is CAISGRDRGSEAFF. DNA for the CDR3: TGTGCCATCAGTGGCCGGGACAGGGGGTCTGAAGCTTTCTTT.

This chain links TRBV6-1 with TRBJ1-4; D is undetermined. Germline CDR1 is MNHNS and CDR2 is SASEGT. V was trimmed by 2 bases and J by 5 bases, leaving 15 bases between them. The CDR3 totals 16 residues. Here the CDR3 reads CASSEFAGEVNEKLFF. The CDR3 DNA reads as TGTGCCAGCAGTGAATTTGCTGGGGAGGTCAATGAAAAACTGTTTTTT.

The rearrangement links TRBV5-1 to TRBJ2-3; TRBD1 aligns across 7 bases. There are 15 residues in the CDR3. Germline V gene sequence: CDR1 SGHRS, CDR2 YFSETQ. After removal of 7 bases from V and 4 bases from J, the junction contained 12 bases not matched to a gene. The DNA for the CDR3 is TGCGCCAGCGGTCGGAGACAGGGCTCCTCAGATACGCAGTATTTT. This gives the protein CASGRRQGSSDTQYF.

The chain links TRBV4-2 to TRBJ1-5, with TRBD1 matching 9 bases. The CDR3 covers 17 residues. V shed 4 bases and J 0 bases; nucleotides not matched to a gene: 7. Per the germline V gene, CDR1 is LGHNA and CDR2 is YNFKEQ. CDR3 sequence: CASSPVTGQGSNQPQHF. CDR3 in DNA: TGTGCCAGCAGCCCCGTAACGGGACAGGGTAGCAATCAGCCCCAGCATTTT.

This chain joins TRBV12-5 and TRBJ1-6; 9 nucleotides align to TRBD1. The CDR3 runs 20 residues. Germline V CDR1 and CDR2: LGHNT, FRNRAP. V dropped 5 bases and J dropped 2; count of bases not matched to a gene: 16. CDR3 nucleotides: TGTGCTAGTGGTAAGTCCCGGGACAGGGACCATCCCCCCTATAATTCACCCCTCCACTTT. Its protein product is CASGKSRDRDHPPYNSPLHF.

V and J are TRBV5-1 and TRBJ2-7; 7 bases map to TRBD1. Germline V CDR1 and CDR2: SGHRS, YFSETQ. This CDR3 comprises 15 residues. Unmatched junction bases numbered 8, after V lost 0 bases and J lost 5 bases. The CDR3 loop is CASSLEPGQQHEQYF. As DNA, the CDR3 is TGCGCCAGCAGCTTGGAGCCGGGACAGCAACACGAGCAGTACTTC.

The table lists this clone with a few counts. The chain links TRBV18 to TRBJ1-5; D remains unclear. The germline gives CDR1 KGHSH, CDR2 LQKENI. The CDR3 has 13 amino acids. V was pared by 3 bases and J by 5 bases, with 8 bases between. The CDR3 sequence: CASSPREYQPQHF. As DNA, the CDR3 is TGTGCCAGCTCACCCCGAGAATATCAGCCCCAGCATTTT.

The chain has TRBV29-1 and TRBJ1-2, with 12 positions matching TRBD1. The J segment lost 7 bases and the V segment lost 6 bases, leaving 12 bases of the junction unmatched. Germline V gene lookup returns CDR1 SQVTM and CDR2 ANQGSEA. The CDR3 sequence is 15 residues long. The CDR3 loop is CSVGGQGAANRGYTF. DNA of the CDR3: TGCAGCGTCGGGGGACAGGGGGCGGCGAATCGTGGCTACACCTTC.

The chain carries TRBV5-8 and TRBJ2-1; 9 bases line up with TRBD1. The CDR3 extends over 17 amino acids. Germline V CDR1 and CDR2: SGHTS, YDEGEE. With 5 bases clipped from V and 3 bases from J, the junction kept 12 bases outside the gene matches. CDR3 amino acids: CASSPEGGTGYYNEQFF. CDR3 DNA sequence: TGTGCCAGCAGTCCCGAGGGGGGGACAGGGTACTACAATGAGCAGTTCTTC.

The V and J genes are TRBV28 and TRBJ1-3, with 7 bases aligning to TRBD1. V gave up 3 bases and J gave up 0 bases; unmatched junction bases: 5. The CDR3 length is 16 residues. CDR1 and CDR2 from the germline V gene are MDHEN and SYDVKM. CDR3 sequence: CASSFRGGASGNTIYF. For the CDR3, the DNA is TGTGCCAGCAGTTTCAGAGGGGGCGCCTCTGGAAACACCATATATTTT.

V gene TRBV2 combines with J gene TRBJ2-1; D is undetermined. The V end was cut by 10 bases, the J end by 7 bases, with 11 bases between. The CDR3 sequence is 11 residues long. In germline, CDR1 is SNHLY, CDR2 FYNNEI. CDR3 in DNA: TGTGCCACCTTAAGCAGGAATGAGCAGTTCTTC. It yields the protein CATLSRNEQFF.

The chain recombines TRBV7-2 with TRBJ2-1, with D perhaps TRBD1 (7 bases). The germline V gene has CDR1 SGHTA and CDR2 FQGNSA. V lost 5 bases, J lost 6 bases, and 26 bases lay in between. The CDR3 is 18 residues long. CDR3 bases: TGTGCCAGCAGCCCTCAGTCCTTTGGAGGGGGCCGGACCAATGAGCAGTTCTTC. Protein product: CASSPQSFGGGRTNEQFF.

The chain is built from TRBV19 and TRBJ1-4; no definite D call. CDR1 is LNHDA and CDR2 is SQIVND in the germline V gene (reference sequence). The CDR3 extends over 15 amino acids. Trimming stripped 7 bases from V and 3 bases from J, with 15 bases between. The CDR3 coding sequence is TGTGCCAGTAATCATCCCGGGGATGCTAATGAAAAACTGTTTTTT. Amino acids: CASNHPGDANEKLFF. The full variable domain, with the rest looked up from reference TRBV19 and TRBJ1-4, is DGGITQSPKYLFRKEGQNVTLSCEQNLNHDAMYWYRQDPGQGLRLIYYSQIVNDFQKGDIAEGYSVSREKKESFPLTVTSAQKNPTAFYLCASNHPGDANEKLFFGSGTQLSVL.

This clone was observed once. The V and J genes are TRBV10-1 and TRBJ1-1, with 9 positions matching TRBD1. Germline V gene sequence: CDR1 WNHNN, CDR2 SYGVQD (reference sequence). The CDR3 spans 15 residues. The J segment lost 6 bases and the V segment lost 5 bases, leaving 10 bases of the junction unmatched. The CDR3 loop reads CASSQSTGGNSEAFF. CDR3 bases: TGCGCCAGCAGTCAATCGACAGGGGGGAATTCTGAAGCTTTCTTT.

This clone was counted only a few times. V gene TRBV9 combines with J gene TRBJ2-7; the match to TRBD1 covers 10 bases. Germline V gives CDR1 SGDLS, CDR2 YYNGEE. The CDR3 length is 14 residues. V lost 3 bases and J lost 4; bases outside the gene matches: 4. The CDR3 sequence: CASSAGTGVYEQYF. The CDR3 bases are TGTGCCAGCAGCGCCGGGACAGGGGTTTACGAGCAGTACTTC.

The chain's CDR3 is CASSKDRLLNSYEQYF. The CDR3, as DNA: TGTGCCAGCTCAAAGGACAGACTACTAAATTCCTACGAGCAGTACTTC. The J gene is TRBJ2-7, the V gene TRBV18; D is perhaps TRBD1 (6 bases). V gave up 5 bases and J gave up 1 base, with 18 bases separating them. The CDR3 contains 16 residues. Germline loops: CDR1 KGHSH, CDR2 LQKENI.

The V call is TRBV20-1, the J call TRBJ2-1; no definite D call. The ends were cut back, 4 bases at V and 7 bases at J, with 8 bases in the middle. Germline loops: CDR1 DFQATT, CDR2 SNEGSKA (reference sequence). The CDR3 length is 11 residues. CDR3 sequence (DNA): TGCAGTGCTACGAGCACGAATGAGCAGTTCTTC. Protein sequence: CSATSTNEQFF.

V usage is TRBV7-9 and J usage is TRBJ2-5; D unclear. The V gene's germline CDR1 is SEHNR and CDR2 FQNEAQ (reference sequence). The germline V and J ends were trimmed by 5 bases and 9 bases, with 10 bases remaining between them. This CDR3 has 11 amino acids. CDR3 amino acids: CASSEEWSQYF. CDR3 nucleotides: TGTGCCAGCAGCGAAGAGTGGTCCCAGTACTTC.

This sequence joins TRBV3-1 (or the pseudogene TRBV3-2) and TRBJ2-1; D is undetermined. CDR1 is LGHDT and CDR2 is YNNKEL in the germline V gene (reference sequence). Trimming shortened V by 1 base and J by 7 bases, and 11 bases separated the two germline ends. The CDR3 has 14 amino acids. The CDR3 DNA is TGTGCCAGCAGCCAAGGCCTTTTAGATAATGAGCAGTTCTTC. It yields the protein CASSQGLLDNEQFF.

This clone has a handful of counts. This chain joins TRBV18 and TRBJ2-7; 12 nucleotides match TRBD2. V gave up 3 bases and J gave up 2 bases; unmatched junction bases: 2. The V gene's germline CDR1 is KGHSH and CDR2 LQKENI. This CDR3 comprises 15 residues. The CDR3 loop reads CASSPSSGGAYEQYF. CDR3 nucleotide sequence: TGTGCCAGCTCACCGTCTAGCGGGGGGGCCTACGAGCAGTACTTC.